The 10 T cell receptor beta chains below come from one sample, sequenced in a study of T cells in localized non-small cell lung cancer. The data were produced by immunoSEQ multiplex PCR, yet TCRdb's version contains in-frame clones alone and is incomplete. The sample yields 20,000 to 25,000 clones, approximately 91% seen once. This material consisted of PBMCs, taken before any cancer treatment. The source of these receptors is a man aged 35 to 69 with stage II squamous cell lung carcinoma.

This clone was seen more than once but under ten times. As DNA, the CDR3 is TGTGCCAGCAGCGTATTGGGGGAAGTCAATCAGCCCCAGCATTTT. Translation gives CASSVLGEVNQPQHF. The J gene is TRBJ1-5, the V gene TRBV9, with TRBD1 as a possible D gene (5 bases). The CDR3 has 15 amino acids. Germline assignment: CDR1 SGDLS and CDR2 YYNGEE. V was shortened by 1 base and J by 3 bases, with 11 bases between the two germline ends.

This rearrangement joins TRBV10-1 to TRBJ2-3; 10 bases are a match to TRBD2. CDR3 length equals 16 residues. V shed 6 bases, J shed 2 bases, and the junction held 8 bases outside the gene matches. The germline V gene encodes CDR1 WNHNN and CDR2 SYGVQD (reference sequence). Here the CDR3 reads CASSPVLAGDTDTQYF. The CDR3 region has the DNA TGCGCCAGCAGCCCCGTCCTAGCGGGAGACACAGATACGCAGTATTTT.

The chain has TRBV9 and TRBJ2-7; the match to TRBD2 covers 7 bases. The CDR3 sequence is 14 residues long. V gave up 5 bases and J gave up 1 base; unmatched junction bases: 6. Germline V lookup: CDR1 SGDLS, CDR2 YYNGEE. The CDR3 coding sequence is TGTGCCAGCAGTACTAGCGCGCAGTCCTACGAGCAGTACTTC. Translating gives CASSTSAQSYEQYF.

V and J are TRBV2 and TRBJ2-7; the match to TRBD2 covers 7 bases. The trim removed 7 bases at V and 3 bases at J, leaving 9 bases unmatched. From germline, CDR1 is SNHLY and CDR2 FYNNEI. The CDR3 is made up of 14 amino acids. The CDR3 nucleotides are TGTGCCAGCAAGGTTGCGGGAGTTATCTACGAGCAGTACTTC. This sequence encodes CASKVAGVIYEQYF.

The chain couples TRBV19 to TRBJ2-2; a possible D gene is TRBD2 (7 bases). The germline V and J ends were trimmed by 4 bases and 4 bases, with 22 bases remaining between them. The CDR3 spans 18 residues. Germline CDR1 reads LNHDA; CDR2 reads SQIVND (reference sequence). CDR3 nucleotides: TGTGCCAGTAGTACTCGAGGTTTTCGGGGGGCGCCCACCGGGGAGCTGTTTTTT. Translating it yields CASSTRGFRGAPTGELFF.

Notes on this clone: One end of the junction varies from germline; a read error may be responsible. The chain employs TRBV7-2 and TRBJ1-1, with a weak D call TRBD1 (6 bases). The CDR3 runs 12 residues. Looked up from germline, CDR1 is SGHTA and CDR2 is FQGNSA. CDR3 protein: CASSWRDTEAFF. CDR3 in DNA: TGTGCCAGCAGCTGGAGGGACACCGAAGCTTTCTTT. The whole variable domain, filled in from reference TRBV7-2 and TRBJ1-1, reads GAGVSQSPSNKVTEKGKDVELRCDPISGHTALYWYRQSLGQGLEFLIYFQGNSAPDKSGLPSDRFSAERTGGSVSTLTIQRTQQEDSAVYLCASSWRDTEAFFGQGTRLTVV.

The chain couples TRBV4-3 to TRBJ1-4, with no clear D. Trimming took off 0 bases at V and 10 bases at J, with 18 bases between the two ends. The germline V gene encodes CDR1 LGHNA and CDR2 YSLEER. This CDR3 spans 16 amino acids. CDR3 sequence (DNA): TGCGCCAGCAGCCAAGAGTTAGGGCGCCGGGGTGGAAAACTGTTTTTT. It codes for CASSQELGRRGGKLFF.

The chain carries TRBV7-9 and TRBJ2-4; D perhaps matches TRBD2 (5 bases). With 5 bases removed from V and 0 bases from J, the gap between germline ends came to 8 bases. The germline CDR1 and CDR2 sequences are SEHNR and FQNEAQ (reference sequence). This CDR3 spans 14 amino acids. The DNA of the CDR3 is TGTGCCAGCAGCGACGGACTAGCCAAAAACATTCAGTACTTC. It codes for CASSDGLAKNIQYF.

This clone occurred once. The chain has TRBV2 and TRBJ1-4, with a tentative D call TRBD1 (5 bases). CDR1 and CDR2 (germline): SNHLY, FYNNEI. The V and J ends lost 6 bases and 2 bases respectively, with 13 bases between them. The CDR3 is 15 amino acids. CDR3 residues: CASRRTGRTNEKLFF. The CDR3 nucleotides are TGTGCCAGCAGACGAACAGGTCGGACTAATGAAAAACTGTTTTTT.

The chain carries TRBV6-1 and TRBJ2-7; no firm D call. This CDR3 spans 12 amino acids. From germline, CDR1 is MNHNS and CDR2 SASEGT. V was cut by 5 bases and J by 3 bases, with 8 bases left in between. The CDR3 DNA is TGTGCCAGCAGTCTGGATTTCTACGAGCAGTACTTC. This codes for CASSLDFYEQYF.